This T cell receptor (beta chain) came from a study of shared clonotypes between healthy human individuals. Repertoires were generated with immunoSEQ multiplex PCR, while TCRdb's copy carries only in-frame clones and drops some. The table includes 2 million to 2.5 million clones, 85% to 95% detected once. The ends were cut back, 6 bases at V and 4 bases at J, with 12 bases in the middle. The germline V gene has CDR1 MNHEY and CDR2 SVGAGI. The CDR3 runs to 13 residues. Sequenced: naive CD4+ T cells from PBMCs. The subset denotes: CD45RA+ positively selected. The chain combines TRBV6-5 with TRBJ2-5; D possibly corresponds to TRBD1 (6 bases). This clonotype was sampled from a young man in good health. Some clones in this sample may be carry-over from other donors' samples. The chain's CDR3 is CASREQGRETQYF. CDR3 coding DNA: TGTGCCAGCAGGGAACAGGGTCGAGAGACCCAGTACTTC.